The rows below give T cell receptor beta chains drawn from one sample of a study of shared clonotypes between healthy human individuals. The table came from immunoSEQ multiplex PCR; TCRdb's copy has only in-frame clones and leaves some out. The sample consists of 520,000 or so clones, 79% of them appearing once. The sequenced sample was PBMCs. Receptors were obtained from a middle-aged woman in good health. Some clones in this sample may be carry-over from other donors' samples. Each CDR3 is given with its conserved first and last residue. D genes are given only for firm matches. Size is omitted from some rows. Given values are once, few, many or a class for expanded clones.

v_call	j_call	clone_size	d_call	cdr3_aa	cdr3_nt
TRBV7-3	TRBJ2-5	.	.	CASSLQGGPPGETQYF	TGTGCCAGCAGCTTACAGGGCGGGCCCCCAGGGGAGACCCAGTACTTC
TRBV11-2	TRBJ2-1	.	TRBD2	CASSPPGTRLWFF	TGTGCCAGCAGCCCCCCTGGGACTAGGCTCTGGTTCTTC
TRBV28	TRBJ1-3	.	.	CASSWVSGNTIYF	TGTGCCAGCAGTTGGGTCTCTGGAAACACCATATATTTT
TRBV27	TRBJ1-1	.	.	CASSPDISNTEAFF	TGTGCCAGCAGTCCAGACATTTCGAACACTGAAGCTTTCTTT
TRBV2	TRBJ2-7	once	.	CASRGLRASYEQYF	TGTGCCAGCAGGGGGTTGAGAGCCTCCTACGAGCAGTACTTC
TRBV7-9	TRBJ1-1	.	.	CASSLATGMNTEAFF	TGTGCCAGCAGCTTAGCGACAGGTATGAACACTGAAGCTTTCTTT
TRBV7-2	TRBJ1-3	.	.	CASSRTVSGNTIYF	TGTGCCAGCAGCCGGACAGTGTCTGGAAACACCATATATTTT
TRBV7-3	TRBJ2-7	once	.	CASSLTASEHEQYF	TGTGCCAGCAGCTTAACGGCCAGCGAGCACGAGCAGTACTTC
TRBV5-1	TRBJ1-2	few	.	CASSLLQERNGYTF	TGCGCCAGCAGCTTGCTACAGGAGAGGAATGGCTACACCTTC
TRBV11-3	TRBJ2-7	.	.	CASSLYGDGTYEQYF	TGTGCCAGCAGCTTATATGGGGACGGAACCTACGAGCAGTACTTC
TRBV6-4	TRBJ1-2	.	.	CASSDLRVVNYGYTF	TGTGCCAGCAGTGACCTAAGGGTTGTTAACTATGGCTACACCTTC
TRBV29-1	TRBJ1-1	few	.	CSVDRVEVTEAFF	TGCAGCGTTGACAGGGTGGAGGTGACTGAAGCTTTCTTT
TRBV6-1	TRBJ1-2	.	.	CASSEWVAISTF	TGTGCCAGCAGTGAATGGGTCGCGATCAGCACCTTC
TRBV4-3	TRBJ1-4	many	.	CASSQGRVVTNEKLFF	TGCGCCAGCAGCCAAGGTCGGGTCGTCACTAATGAAAAACTGTTTTTT
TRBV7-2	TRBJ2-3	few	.	CASSLAAITDTQYF	TGTGCCAGCAGCTTAGCGGCGATCACAGATACGCAGTATTTT
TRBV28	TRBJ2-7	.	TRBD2	CASRTSGRAGEQYF	TGTGCCAGCCGAACTAGCGGGAGGGCCGGTGAGCAGTACTTC
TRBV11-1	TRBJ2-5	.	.	CASSIWGMETQYF	TGTGCCAGCAGCATATGGGGGATGGAGACCCAGTACTTC
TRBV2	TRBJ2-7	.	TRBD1	CASSRDRGAYEQYF	TGTGCCAGCAGCAGGGACAGGGGGGCCTACGAGCAGTACTTC
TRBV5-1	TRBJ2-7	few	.	CASSLETGAREQYF	TGCGCCAGCAGCTTGGAAACGGGGGCGCGGGAGCAGTACTTC
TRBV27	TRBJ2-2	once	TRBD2	CASSLAGDATGELFF	TGTGCCAGCAGTTTAGCGGGAGATGCCACCGGGGAGCTGTTTTTT
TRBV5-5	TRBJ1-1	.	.	CASSLGAGTGNTEAFF	TGTGCCAGCAGCCTGGGGGCAGGGACCGGGAACACTGAAGCTTTCTTT
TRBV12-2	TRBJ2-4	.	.	CASRLGPNRLAKNIQYF	TGTGCAAGTCGCTTGGGACCCAACCGCCTAGCCAAAAACATTCAGTACTTC
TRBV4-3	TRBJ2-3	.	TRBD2	CASSHTSGSTDTQYF	TGCGCCAGCAGCCACACTAGCGGGAGCACAGATACGCAGTATTTT
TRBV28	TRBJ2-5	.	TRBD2	CASSISGRAEETQYF	TGTGCCAGCAGCATTAGCGGGAGAGCGGAGGAGACCCAGTACTTC
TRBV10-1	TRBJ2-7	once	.	CASRHGPGTRFSYEQYF	TGCGCCAGCAGACACGGTCCGGGGACACGCTTCTCCTACGAGCAGTACTTC
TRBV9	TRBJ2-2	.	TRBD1	CASSPTPRDRVPGELFF	TGTGCCAGCAGCCCGACACCCCGGGACAGGGTGCCTGGGGAGCTGTTTTTT
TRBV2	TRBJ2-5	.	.	CASSPRVETQYF	TGTGCCAGCAGTCCGCGCGTTGAGACCCAGTACTTC
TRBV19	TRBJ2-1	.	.	CASSMDPRRRTIYNEQFF	TGTGCCAGTAGTATGGATCCTCGGCGGAGAACTATCTACAATGAGCAGTTCTTC
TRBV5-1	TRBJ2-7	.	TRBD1	CASSQGDRSYEQYF	TGCGCCAGCAGCCAAGGGGACAGATCCTACGAGCAGTACTTC
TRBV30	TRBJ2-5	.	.	CAWSVGGVGPKETQYF	TGTGCCTGGAGTGTAGGTGGTGTGGGACCAAAAGAGACCCAGTACTTC
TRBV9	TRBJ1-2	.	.	CASSSGEGYGYTF	TGTGCCAGCAGCTCAGGGGAGGGGTATGGCTACACCTTC
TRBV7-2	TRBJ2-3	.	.	CASSQPRGVSTDTQYF	TGTGCCAGCAGCCAGCCGAGGGGAGTTAGCACAGATACGCAGTATTTT
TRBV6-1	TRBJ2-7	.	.	CASSEALGWAGTYEQYF	TGCGCCAGCAGTGAGGCCCTGGGGTGGGCGGGAACCTACGAGCAGTACTTC
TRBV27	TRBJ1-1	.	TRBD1	CASSPHRGTEAFF	TGTGCCAGCAGTCCCCACAGGGGCACTGAAGCTTTCTTT
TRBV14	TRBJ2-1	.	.	CASSPLQLTFTSEQFF	TGTGCCAGCAGCCCGCTCCAGCTTACTTTTACATCCGAGCAGTTCTTC
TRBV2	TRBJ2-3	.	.	CASCWTASTDTQYF	TGTGCCAGCTGTTGGACCGCTAGCACAGATACGCAGTATTTT
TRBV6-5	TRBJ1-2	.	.	CASSYPGLGGYTF	TGTGCCAGCAGTTACCCGGGGTTGGGGGGCTACACCTTC
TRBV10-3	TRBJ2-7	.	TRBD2	CAIRNHGSGSASYEQYF	TGTGCCATCAGAAACCACGGGAGCGGGAGCGCCTCCTACGAGCAGTACTTC